This T cell receptor beta chain was recovered during a study of immune cell composition in non-small cell lung cancer. TCRdb's copy holds only in-frame clones and misses some; the assay was immunoSEQ multiplex PCR. The sample yields about 9,100 clones, around 68% seen once. V was cut by 6 bases and J by 0 bases, with 7 bases left in between. CDR1 MNHEY and CDR2 SVGAGI come from the germline V gene. The CDR3 runs 13 residues. J is TRBJ2-3 and V is TRBV6-5, with D uncertain. The sample consisted of lung tumor tissue. This TCR was recovered from a human donor with non-small cell lung cancer. The CDR3 nucleotides are TGTGCCAGCAGGCGCGGCAGCACAGATACGCAGTATTTT. It yields the protein CASRRGSTDTQYF.